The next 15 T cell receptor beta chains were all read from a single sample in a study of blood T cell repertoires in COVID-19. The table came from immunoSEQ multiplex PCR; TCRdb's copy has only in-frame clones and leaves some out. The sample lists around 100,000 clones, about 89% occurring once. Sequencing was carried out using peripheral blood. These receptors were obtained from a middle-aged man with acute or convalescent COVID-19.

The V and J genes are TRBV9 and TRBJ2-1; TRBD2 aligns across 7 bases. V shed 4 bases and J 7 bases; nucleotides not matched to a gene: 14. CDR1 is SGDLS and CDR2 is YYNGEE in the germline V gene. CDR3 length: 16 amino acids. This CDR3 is CASSQKAGNQGNEQFF. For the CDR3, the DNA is TGTGCCAGCAGCCAAAAAGCGGGGAACCAAGGGAATGAGCAGTTCTTC.

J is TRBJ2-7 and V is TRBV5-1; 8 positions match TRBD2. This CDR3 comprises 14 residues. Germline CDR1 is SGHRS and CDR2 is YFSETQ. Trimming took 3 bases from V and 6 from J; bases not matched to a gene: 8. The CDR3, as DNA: TGCGCCAGCAGCTCGGGAGGGACTTACCTCGAGCAGTACTTC. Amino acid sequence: CASSSGGTYLEQYF.

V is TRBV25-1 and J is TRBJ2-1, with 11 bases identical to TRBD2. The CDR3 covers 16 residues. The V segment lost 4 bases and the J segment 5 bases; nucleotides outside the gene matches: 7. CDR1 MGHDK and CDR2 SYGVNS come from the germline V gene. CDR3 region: CASSVIAGGPHNEQFF. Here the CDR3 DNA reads TGTGCCAGCAGTGTAATAGCGGGAGGGCCCCACAATGAGCAGTTCTTC.

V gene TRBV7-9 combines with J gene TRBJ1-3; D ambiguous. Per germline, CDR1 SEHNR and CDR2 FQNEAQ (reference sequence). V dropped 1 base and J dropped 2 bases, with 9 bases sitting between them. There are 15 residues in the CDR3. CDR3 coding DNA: TGTGCCAGCAGCTTAGTTGAGGCCCCTGGAAACACCATATATTTT. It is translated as CASSLVEAPGNTIYF.

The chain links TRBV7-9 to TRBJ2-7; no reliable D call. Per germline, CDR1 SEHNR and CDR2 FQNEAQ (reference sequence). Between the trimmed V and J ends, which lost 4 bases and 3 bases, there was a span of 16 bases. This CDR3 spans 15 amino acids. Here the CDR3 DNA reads TGTGCCAGCAGCTCCTCAGGCGCAGGTATCTACGAGCAGTACTTC. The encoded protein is CASSSSGAGIYEQYF.

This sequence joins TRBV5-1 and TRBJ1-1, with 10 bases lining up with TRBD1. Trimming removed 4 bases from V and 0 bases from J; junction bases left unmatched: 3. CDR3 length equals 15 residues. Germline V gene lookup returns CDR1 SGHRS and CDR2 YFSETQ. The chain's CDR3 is CASSGGTGVNTEAFF. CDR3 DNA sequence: TGCGCCAGCAGCGGTGGGACAGGGGTGAACACTGAAGCTTTCTTT.

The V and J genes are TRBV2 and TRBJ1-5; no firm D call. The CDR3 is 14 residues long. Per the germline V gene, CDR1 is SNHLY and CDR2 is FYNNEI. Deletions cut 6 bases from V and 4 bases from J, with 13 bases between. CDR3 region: CASSLEHSNQPQHF. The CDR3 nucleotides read TGTGCCAGCAGCCTAGAACATTCAAATCAGCCCCAGCATTTT.

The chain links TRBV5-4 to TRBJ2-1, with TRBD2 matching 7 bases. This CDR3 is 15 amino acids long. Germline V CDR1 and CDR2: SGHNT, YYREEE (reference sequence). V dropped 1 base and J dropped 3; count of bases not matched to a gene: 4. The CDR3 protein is CASSLRLADYNEQFF. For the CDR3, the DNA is TGTGCCAGCAGCTTGCGTCTAGCGGACTACAATGAGCAGTTCTTC.

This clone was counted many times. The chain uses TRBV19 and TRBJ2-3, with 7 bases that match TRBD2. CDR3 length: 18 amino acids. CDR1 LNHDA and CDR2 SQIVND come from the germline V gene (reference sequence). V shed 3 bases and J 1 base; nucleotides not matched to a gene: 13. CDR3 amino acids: CASSMSMLTSLRTDTQYF. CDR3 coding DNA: TGTGCCAGTAGTATGAGTATGTTGACTAGCTTGCGCACAGATACGCAGTATTTT.

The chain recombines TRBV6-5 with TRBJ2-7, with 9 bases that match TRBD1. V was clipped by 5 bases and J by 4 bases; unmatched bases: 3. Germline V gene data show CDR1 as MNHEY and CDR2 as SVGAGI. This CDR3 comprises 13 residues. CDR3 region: CASSIDRGYEQYF. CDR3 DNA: TGTGCCAGCAGTATCGACAGGGGGTACGAGCAGTACTTC.

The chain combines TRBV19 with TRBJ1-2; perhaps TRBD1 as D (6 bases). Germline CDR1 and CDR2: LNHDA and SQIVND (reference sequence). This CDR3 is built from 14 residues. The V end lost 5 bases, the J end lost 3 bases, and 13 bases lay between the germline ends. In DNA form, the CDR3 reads TGTGCCAGTAGTTGGGGGGGCGCTGACTATGGCTACACCTTC. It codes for CASSWGGADYGYTF.

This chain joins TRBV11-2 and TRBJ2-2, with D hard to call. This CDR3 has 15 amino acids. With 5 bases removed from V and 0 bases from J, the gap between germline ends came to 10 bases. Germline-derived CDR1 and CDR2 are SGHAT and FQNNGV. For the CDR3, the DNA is TGTGCCAGCAGCCGAGGATGGACGAACACCGGGGAGCTGTTTTTT. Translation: CASSRGWTNTGELFF.

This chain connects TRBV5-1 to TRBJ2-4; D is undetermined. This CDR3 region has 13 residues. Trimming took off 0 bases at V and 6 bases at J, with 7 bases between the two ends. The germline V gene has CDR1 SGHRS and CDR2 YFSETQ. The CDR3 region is CASSLGQGNIQYF. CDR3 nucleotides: TGCGCCAGCAGCTTGGGACAAGGAAACATTCAGTACTTC. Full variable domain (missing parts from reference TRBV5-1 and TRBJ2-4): KAGVTQTPRYLIKTRGQQVTLSCSPISGHRSVSWYQQTPGQGLQFLFEYFSETQRNKGNFPGRFSGRQFSNSRSEMNVSTLELGDSALYLCASSLGQGNIQYFGAGTRLSVL.

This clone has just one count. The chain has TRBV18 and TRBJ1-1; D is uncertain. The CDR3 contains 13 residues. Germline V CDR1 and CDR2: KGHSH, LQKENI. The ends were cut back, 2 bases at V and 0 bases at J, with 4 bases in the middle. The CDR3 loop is CASSPNMNTEAFF. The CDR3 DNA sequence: TGTGCCAGCTCACCAAATATGAACACTGAAGCTTTCTTT.

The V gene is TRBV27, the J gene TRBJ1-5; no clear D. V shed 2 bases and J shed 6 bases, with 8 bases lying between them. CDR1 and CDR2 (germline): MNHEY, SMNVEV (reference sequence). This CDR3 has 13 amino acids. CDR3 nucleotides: TGTGCCAGCAGTTTAGAGGCGCGTCAGCCCCAGCATTTT. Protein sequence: CASSLEARQPQHF.